A selection of T cell receptor beta chains follows, all from one sample in a study of tacrolimus-resistant gene-edited T cells for transplant recipients. The assay was immunoSEQ multiplex PCR, and TCRdb's table has in-frame clones only and misses some. The table includes about 690 clones, about 50% detected once. Input material: a CMV-specific product grown in culture. All receptors derive from a human donor in good health, a blood donor. The CDR3 runs from the conserved cysteine through the conserved F or W. Fields, in order: V gene, D gene, J gene, clone size, CDR3 DNA, CDR3 protein. D genes are given only for firm matches. Only some rows state a clone size, as once, few, many or a class for expanded clones.

V: TRBV24-1
D: NA
J: TRBJ2-1
size: NA
DNA: TGTGCCACCAGTGACTCCAGTGGGGTCCGGTCCTACAATGAGCAGTTCTTC
CDR3: CATSDSSGVRSYNEQFF

V: TRBV25-1
D: NA
J: TRBJ1-4
size: NA
DNA: TGTGCCAGCAGTGAAGGAGGGCGTCCTAATGAAAAACTGTTTTTT
CDR3: CASSEGGRPNEKLFF

V: TRBV21-1
D: NA
J: TRBJ1-1
size: NA
DNA: TGTGCCAGCAGCAAAAGCCCTCAAGGGTCCGCAGGAGCTTTCTTT
CDR3: CASSKSPQGSAGAFF

V: TRBV27
D: NA
J: TRBJ2-3
size: NA
DNA: TGTGCCAGCAGTTTAGCCAACACAGATACGCAGTATTTT
CDR3: CASSLANTDTQYF

V: TRBV2
D: NA
J: TRBJ2-7
size: medium-sized
DNA: TGTGCCAGCAGTCCCTGGGGGCGGGAGAGCTACGAGCAGTACTTC
CDR3: CASSPWGRESYEQYF

V: TRBV5-4
D: NA
J: TRBJ1-1
size: medium-sized
DNA: TGTGCCAGCAGCTTGGGGACTTGGAAGGACACTGAAGCTTTCTTT
CDR3: CASSLGTWKDTEAFF

V: TRBV19
D: TRBD2
J: TRBJ2-1
size: NA
DNA: TGTGCCAGTAGGGGTCCCGGGACTAGCGGGAGGGCATGGATGGATGAGCAGTTCTTC
CDR3: CASRGPGTSGRAWMDEQFF

V: TRBV12-5
D: TRBD1
J: TRBJ2-7
size: NA
DNA: TGTGCTAGTGGTTTGGTAACAGGGGTCCACGAGCAGTACTTC
CDR3: CASGLVTGVHEQYF

V: TRBV5-1
D: NA
J: TRBJ1-5
size: NA
DNA: TGCGCCAGCAGCTGGGAAGTGGGACACCCGCGTGGGAATCAGCCCCAGCATTTT
CDR3: CASSWEVGHPRGNQPQHF

V: TRBV1
D: NA
J: TRBJ2-1
size: NA
DNA: TGCACCAGCAGCCGGGTGATAGCGGGAAACTCCTACAATGAGCAGTTCTTC
CDR3: CTSSRVIAGNSYNEQFF

V: TRBV4-1
D: TRBD1
J: TRBJ1-2
size: NA
DNA: TGCGCCAGCAGCCCACGTGACAGGGGAGGCTATGGCTACACCTTC
CDR3: CASSPRDRGGYGYTF

V: TRBV24-1
D: TRBD1
J: TRBJ1-5
size: NA
DNA: TGTGCCACCAGTGATGCGACAGGGAACCAGCCCCAGCATTTT
CDR3: CATSDATGNQPQHF

V: TRBV14
D: NA
J: TRBJ1-3
size: few
DNA: TGTGCCAGCAGCCAAGAACAGCGAAACACCATATATTTT
CDR3: CASSQEQRNTIYF

V: TRBV2
D: NA
J: TRBJ1-1
size: few
DNA: TGTGCCAGCAGTGAACAGGTGGGCACTGAAGCTTTCTTT
CDR3: CASSEQVGTEAFF

V: TRBV7-7
D: NA
J: TRBJ2-1
size: NA
DNA: TGTGCCAGCAGCTTTGACACGTACAATGAGCAGTTCTTC
CDR3: CASSFDTYNEQFF

V: TRBV5-5
D: NA
J: TRBJ2-3
size: NA
DNA: TGTGCCAGCAGCAACTACAGGGAAGATACGCAGTATTTT
CDR3: CASSNYREDTQYF

V: TRBV5-1
D: NA
J: TRBJ2-1
size: NA
DNA: TGCGCCAGCAGCTACAGGGCGGATGAGCAGTTCTTC
CDR3: CASSYRADEQFF